Listed here are 30 T cell receptor beta chains from one sample, sequenced in a study of chemoradiotherapy in HPV16-positive cancers. TCRdb keeps only in-frame clones here, not all; method: immunoSEQ multiplex PCR. The sample holds 15,000 to 20,000 clones, 85% to 95% seen once. Specimen: blood, collected from a patient who underwent chemoradiotherapy. The receptors here all came from a human donor with HPV-associated anogenital cancer.

This rearrangement joins TRBV14 to TRBJ1-2; 10 nucleotides align to TRBD1. V shed 4 bases, J shed 8 bases, and the junction held 10 bases outside the gene matches. CDR3 length: 15 amino acids. From germline, CDR1 is SGHDN and CDR2 FVKESK. The CDR3 DNA reads TGTGCCAGCAGCCTCCATAGACAGGGGGCACAAGGCTACACCTTC. Translation gives CASSLHRQGAQGYTF. The full variable domain, completed using reference TRBV14 and TRBJ1-2, is EAGVTQFPSHSVIEKGQTVTLRCDPISGHDNLYWYRRVMGKEIKFLLHFVKESKQDESGMPNNRFLAERTGGTYSTLKVQPAELEDSGVYFCASSLHRQGAQGYTFGSGTRLTVV.

In its sample, this clone was seen once. This chain connects TRBV5-5 to TRBJ2-7, with no clear D. CDR3 length equals 11 residues. Germline V gene lookup returns CDR1 SGHKS and CDR2 YYEKEE (reference sequence). V dropped 1 base and J dropped 3 bases, with 2 bases sitting between them. CDR3 protein: CASSLNYEQYF. The CDR3 bases are TGTGCCAGCAGCTTGAACTACGAGCAGTACTTC.

The CDR3: CASSAGGSRYGYTF. CDR3 coding DNA: TGTGCCAGCAGCGCCGGGGGGTCGAGGTATGGCTACACCTTC. The chain employs TRBV11-2 and TRBJ1-2; TRBD1 might be the D (5 bases). The V end was cut by 5 bases, the J end by 5 bases, with 15 bases between. Per germline, CDR1 SGHAT and CDR2 FQNNGV. The CDR3 consists of 14 residues.

The chain uses TRBV7-9 and TRBJ2-3; D is perhaps TRBD2 (6 bases). V was trimmed by 3 bases and J by 0 bases, leaving 13 bases between them. CDR1 is SEHNR and CDR2 is FQNEAQ in the germline V gene (reference sequence). The CDR3 is 16 residues long. Here the CDR3 DNA reads TGTGCCAGCAGCTTTGTCGTTGCGGGGAGCACAGATACGCAGTATTTT. This codes for CASSFVVAGSTDTQYF.

This chain connects TRBV9 to TRBJ1-2, with D possibly being TRBD1 (6 bases). With 4 bases removed from V and 3 bases from J, the gap between germline ends came to 22 bases. The CDR3 has 17 amino acids. Germline CDR1 is SGDLS and CDR2 is YYNGEE. The CDR3 loop reads CASSPGGGARLDYGYTF. The CDR3 DNA sequence: TGTGCCAGCAGCCCAGGAGGGGGAGCCCGTTTGGACTATGGCTACACCTTC.

Only one count was recorded for this clone. This chain connects TRBV11-2 to TRBJ2-3, with D uncertain. Trimming removed 2 bases from V and 0 bases from J, with 15 bases in between. This CDR3 has 17 residues. Germline CDR1 and CDR2: SGHAT and FQNNGV. The CDR3: CASSLIKGRRSTDTQYF. The CDR3 bases are TGTGCCAGCAGCTTAATTAAGGGCCGAAGAAGCACAGATACGCAGTATTTT.

This chain connects TRBV7-8 to TRBJ2-5, with a possible D match to TRBD2 (6 bases). CDR1 and CDR2 from the germline V gene are SGHVS and FQNEAQ. The CDR3 sequence is 16 residues long. V lost 1 base, J lost 2 bases, and 14 bases lay in between. CDR3 bases: TGTGCCAGCAGCTTAGTCGCGGGGCAACTTCAAGAGACCCAGTACTTC. Residues: CASSLVAGQLQETQYF.

The rearrangement joins TRBV6-1 to TRBJ1-2; 9 bases map to TRBD1. CDR1 is MNHNS and CDR2 is SASEGT in the germline V gene. V lost 1 base and J lost 4; bases outside the gene matches: 10. The CDR3 has 17 residues. The CDR3 nucleotides read TGTGCCAGCAGTGAAGGGGGATTACAGGGACAGGGCTATGGCTACACCTTC. Translated: CASSEGGLQGQGYGYTF.

This clone was seen only once. The chain has TRBV18 and TRBJ2-3; D is possibly TRBD1 (6 bases). CDR1 is KGHSH and CDR2 is LQKENI in the germline V gene. V was clipped by 4 bases and J by 0 bases, with 8 bases between them. The CDR3 covers 14 residues. The chain's CDR3 is CASSRGQSTDTQYF. CDR3 in DNA: TGTGCCAGCTCACGGGGGCAAAGCACAGATACGCAGTATTTT.

The chain has TRBV5-8 and TRBJ2-7, with 8 bases matching TRBD1. The CDR3 spans 15 residues. Looked up from germline, CDR1 is SGHTS and CDR2 is YDEGEE. Trimming took 4 bases from V and 2 from J; bases not matched to a gene: 8. In nucleotides, the CDR3 is TGTGCCAGCAGCCATGGGGACAGGATAACCTACGAGCAGTACTTC. This gives the protein CASSHGDRITYEQYF. Filled out from reference TRBV5-8 and TRBJ2-7, the complete variable domain reads EAGVTQSPTHLIKTRGQQATLRCSPISGHTSVYWYQQALGLGLQFLLWYDEGEERNRGNFPPRFSGRQFPNYSSELNVNALELEDSALYLCASSHGDRITYEQYFGPGTRLTVT.

This chain uses TRBV12-5 with TRBJ2-1, with no clear D. Germline-derived CDR1 and CDR2 are LGHNT and FRNRAP. Trimming stripped 8 bases from V and 7 bases from J, with 15 bases between. The length of the CDR3 is 13 residues. The CDR3 nucleotides are TGTGCTAGTAATAAGGGATTACCTAATGAGCAGTTCTTC. Translated, it gives CASNKGLPNEQFF.

V usage is TRBV2 and J usage is TRBJ2-1; D remains ambiguous. Germline CDR1 and CDR2: SNHLY and FYNNEI. V dropped 5 bases and J dropped 0 bases, with 8 bases sitting between them. CDR3 length: 14 amino acids. DNA for the CDR3: TGTGCCAGCAGTCCGGACGGCTCCTACAATGAGCAGTTCTTC. The encoded protein is CASSPDGSYNEQFF.

The chain links TRBV15 to TRBJ1-5; D possibly corresponds to TRBD1 (5 bases). CDR1 LNHNV and CDR2 YYDKDF come from the germline V gene (reference sequence). This CDR3 region has 14 residues. The germline V and J ends were trimmed by 0 bases and 4 bases, with 7 bases remaining between them. The CDR3 DNA sequence: TGTGCCACCAGCAGAGATCGGGGGAATCAGCCCCAGCATTTT. Translating gives CATSRDRGNQPQHF. Together with reference TRBV15 and TRBJ1-5, the CDR3 gives the full variable domain: DAMVIQNPRYQVTQFGKPVTLSCSQTLNHNVMYWYQQKSSQAPKLLFHYYDKDFNNEADTPDNFQSRRPNTSFCFLDIRSPGLGDTAMYLCATSRDRGNQPQHFGDGTRLSIL.

J is TRBJ1-2 and V is TRBV9; D is uncertain. The germline CDR1 and CDR2 sequences are SGDLS and YYNGEE. V was trimmed by 0 bases and J by 2 bases, leaving 11 bases between them. The CDR3 sequence is 15 residues long. CDR3: CASSVGSGGNYGYTF. CDR3 in DNA: TGTGCCAGCAGCGTAGGTAGTGGAGGGAACTATGGCTACACCTTC.

As to this clone: One end of the junction is discordant with germline, which a read error may explain. The genes are TRBV6-6 and TRBJ2-3; D perhaps matches TRBD1 (6 bases). The CDR3 length is 14 residues. CDR1 MNHNY and CDR2 SVGAGI come from the germline V gene (reference sequence). This CDR3 is CASCADRRTDTQYF. The CDR3 coding sequence is TGTGCCAGCTGCGCGGACAGACGCACGGATACGCAGTATTTT.

The chain is built from TRBV6-4 and TRBJ2-7; unclear D gene. In germline, CDR1 is MRHNA, CDR2 SNTAGT. V lost 7 bases and J lost 0, with 16 bases in between. There are 15 residues in the CDR3. CDR3 loop: CASTKTVVSSYEQYF. For the CDR3, the DNA is TGTGCCAGCACAAAGACCGTAGTATCCTCCTACGAGCAGTACTTC.

CDR3 coding DNA: TGTGCCAGCAAGGACGGCGCCTACGAGCAGTACTTC. This gives the protein CASKDGAYEQYF. V is TRBV2 and J is TRBJ2-7, with D unresolved. The germline V gene encodes CDR1 SNHLY and CDR2 FYNNEI. This CDR3 has 12 amino acids. V was shortened by 7 bases and J by 2 bases, with 9 bases between the two germline ends.

The chain combines TRBV5-4 with TRBJ1-2; unclear D gene. This CDR3 is 16 amino acids long. Germline V gene lookup returns CDR1 SGHNT and CDR2 YYREEE (reference sequence). Trimming shortened V by 2 bases and J by 4 bases, and 18 bases separated the two germline ends. The chain's CDR3 is CASSLPLQSTSYGYTF. CDR3 nucleotides: TGTGCCAGCAGCTTACCTCTTCAGTCCACGAGCTATGGCTACACCTTC.

This clone came up once. The chain couples TRBV7-9 to TRBJ1-1; 9 bases are shared with TRBD1. V lost 3 bases, J lost 5 bases, and 1 base stayed unmatched. This CDR3 spans 13 amino acids. Germline values: CDR1 SEHNR, CDR2 FQNEAQ (reference sequence). As DNA, the CDR3 is TGTGCCAGCAGCTTGACAGGGGGGACTGAAGCTTTCTTT. Amino acid sequence: CASSLTGGTEAFF.

V is TRBV6-6 and J is TRBJ2-5; 15 bases match TRBD2. J lost 3 bases, V lost 4 bases, and 3 bases had no gene match. Germline V CDR1 and CDR2: MNHNY, SVGAGI (reference sequence). CDR3 size: 16 residues. Here the CDR3 DNA reads TGTGCCAGCAGTTCGGGACTAGCGGGGGGTAAAGAGACCCAGTACTTC. It translates to CASSSGLAGGKETQYF.

The CDR3: CASSINTGTSHNEQFF. The CDR3 region has the DNA TGTGCCAGTAGTATTAATACCGGGACTAGCCACAATGAGCAGTTCTTC. The chain links TRBV19 to TRBJ2-1, with 9 bases lining up with TRBD2. The CDR3 runs 16 residues. V lost 3 bases and J lost 5; bases outside the gene matches: 8. Germline-derived CDR1 and CDR2 are LNHDA and SQIVND (reference sequence).

This clone was picked up one time. V gene TRBV5-5 combines with J gene TRBJ1-4; TRBD1 might be the D (5 bases). Germline lookup yields CDR1 SGHKS and CDR2 YYEKEE (reference sequence). The length of the CDR3 is 13 residues. V was pared by 3 bases and J by 6 bases, with 9 bases between. This chain's CDR3 is CASSSSGHEKLFF. The DNA of the CDR3 is TGTGCCAGCAGCTCATCAGGGCATGAAAAACTGTTTTTT.

The V and J genes are TRBV7-9 and TRBJ2-1; 13 nucleotides match TRBD2. Germline V lookup: CDR1 SEHNR, CDR2 FQNEAQ (reference sequence). The J segment lost 4 bases and the V segment lost 5 bases, leaving 8 bases of the junction unmatched. The length of the CDR3 is 17 residues. For the CDR3, the DNA is TGTGCCAGCAGCCGAGGGACTAGCGGGGACAATTACAATGAGCAGTTCTTC. As protein: CASSRGTSGDNYNEQFF.

This clone is labeled as large. The V and J genes are TRBV5-6 and TRBJ2-3; 7 bases line up with TRBD1. The germline V gene has CDR1 SGHDT and CDR2 YYEEEE. The CDR3 has 15 amino acids. V lost 2 bases and J lost 2; bases outside the gene matches: 5. The CDR3 nucleotides are TGTGCCAGCAGCTTAGCAGGGGGAGTCACAGATACGCAGTATTTT. Protein: CASSLAGGVTDTQYF.

The V call is TRBV19, the J call TRBJ1-5, with 7 positions matching TRBD1. The CDR3 sequence is 14 residues long. Germline V gives CDR1 LNHDA, CDR2 SQIVND (reference sequence). The ends lost 4 bases at V and 6 bases at J; junction bases unmatched: 6. The DNA for the CDR3 is TGTGCCAGTAGTAGGGACAGCGGGCGTCAGCCCCAGCATTTT. Encoded protein: CASSRDSGRQPQHF.

This chain connects TRBV4-1 to TRBJ2-1, with D possibly matching TRBD1 (5 bases). V was cut by 0 bases and J by 7 bases, with 16 bases left in between. Germline assignment: CDR1 MGHRA and CDR2 YSYEKL. The CDR3 loop spans 16 amino acids. The DNA of the CDR3 is TGCGCCAGCAGCCAAGAAGGTCTCGACAGTAGGAATGAGCAGTTCTTC. Its translation is CASSQEGLDSRNEQFF.

The V and J genes are TRBV18 and TRBJ1-1; D not certain. The CDR3 runs 14 residues. Germline V gives CDR1 KGHSH, CDR2 LQKENI. V lost 3 bases to trimming and J lost 8 bases, with 16 bases between them. CDR3 loop: CASSPNLNNIEAFF. In nucleotides, the CDR3 is TGTGCCAGCTCACCTAACTTAAATAACATCGAAGCTTTCTTT.

V gene TRBV5-4 combines with J gene TRBJ2-5, with TRBD2 matching over 10 bases. CDR3 length: 16 amino acids. The J segment lost 1 base and the V segment lost 6 bases, leaving 9 bases of the junction unmatched. Per germline, CDR1 SGHNT and CDR2 YYREEE (reference sequence). In DNA, the CDR3 is TGTGCCAGCACCGTCAGCGGGGGGGGGACCCAAGAGACCCAGTACTTC. Translation gives CASTVSGGGTQETQYF.

The chain uses TRBV27 and TRBJ1-1, with a weak D call TRBD1 (6 bases). CDR1 is MNHEY, CDR2 SMNVEV, per germline (reference sequence). The CDR3 runs 15 residues. V was shortened by 5 bases and J by 3 bases, with 16 bases between the two germline ends. CDR3 bases: TGTGCCAGCAGTATCCAGGGGTTAGGCGACACTGAAGCTTTCTTT. This sequence encodes CASSIQGLGDTEAFF.

J is TRBJ1-2 and V is TRBV19; D not resolved. CDR1 is LNHDA and CDR2 is SQIVND in the germline V gene (reference sequence). CDR3 length: 14 residues. V gave up 5 bases and J gave up 0 bases, with 10 bases separating them. Written as DNA, the CDR3 is TGTGCCAGTAGTCCCCAAAGTACTAACTATGGCTACACCTTC. Its translation: CASSPQSTNYGYTF.